This TCR beta chain was observed in a study of human thymus T cells. Regarding the study as a whole: Thymic as well as blood repertoires seemed to favor certain V and J genes unevenly.

Libraries were prepared by immunoSEQ multiplex PCR; TCRdb keeps only in-frame clonotypes and omits some of them. The sample holds 55,000 to 70,000 clones; roughly 94% are singletons and the top ten take nearly 6%. A roughly 0.45-1 mL peripheral blood aliquot was taken intraoperatively from four of eight donors. Germline V lookup: CDR1 MGHDK, CDR2 SYGVNS. CDR3 size: 17 residues. The trim removed 1 base at V and 3 bases at J, leaving 9 bases unmatched. Concerning this clone itself: Its cognate antigen is unknown.

The chain carries TRBV25-1 and TRBJ2-1, with 7 bases lining up with TRBD2. The sequence was collected from a boy younger than two with a congenital heart defect but otherwise immunologically healthy. Sequenced sample: blood. CDR3 residues: CASSEWVAGGYYNEQFF. DNA for the CDR3: TGTGCCAGCAGTGAATGGGTAGCGGGCGGCTACTACAATGAGCAGTTCTTC.